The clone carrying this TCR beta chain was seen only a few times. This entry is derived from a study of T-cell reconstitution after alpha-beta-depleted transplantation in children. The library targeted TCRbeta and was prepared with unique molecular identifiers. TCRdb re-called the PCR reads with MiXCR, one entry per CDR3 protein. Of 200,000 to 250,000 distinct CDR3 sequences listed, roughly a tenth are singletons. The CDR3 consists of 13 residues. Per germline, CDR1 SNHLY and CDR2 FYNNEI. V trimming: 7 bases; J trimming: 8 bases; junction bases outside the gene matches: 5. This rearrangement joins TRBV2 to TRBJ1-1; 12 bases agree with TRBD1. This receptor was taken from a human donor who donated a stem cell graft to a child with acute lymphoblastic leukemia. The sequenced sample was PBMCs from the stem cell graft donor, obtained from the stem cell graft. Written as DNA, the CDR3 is TGTGCCAGCACCGGGACAGGGGGCGGAGAAGCTTTCTTT. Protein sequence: CASTGTGGGEAFF.